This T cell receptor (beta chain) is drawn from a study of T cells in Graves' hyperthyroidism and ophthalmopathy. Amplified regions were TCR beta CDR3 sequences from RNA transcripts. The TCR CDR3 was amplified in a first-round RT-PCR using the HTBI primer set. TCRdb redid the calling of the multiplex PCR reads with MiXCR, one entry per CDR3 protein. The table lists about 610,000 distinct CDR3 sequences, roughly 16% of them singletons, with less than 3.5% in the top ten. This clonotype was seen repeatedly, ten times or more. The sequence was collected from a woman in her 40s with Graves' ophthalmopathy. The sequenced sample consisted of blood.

CDR3 residues: CASSFDRQAYEQYF. CDR3 DNA: TGTGCCAGCAGCTTTGACAGGCAAGCCTACGAGCAGTACTTC. The V gene is TRBV7-8, the J gene TRBJ2-7; tentatively, D is TRBD1 (6 bases). The CDR3 extends over 14 amino acids. Germline lookup yields CDR1 SGHVS and CDR2 FQNEAQ. Trimming cost V 3 bases and J 2 bases, with 11 bases left between them.